A single sample is the source of the 29 T cell receptor beta chains below, sequenced in a study of shared clonotypes between healthy human individuals. Sequencing was performed with immunoSEQ multiplex PCR; in TCRdb, only in-frame clones are kept and a portion is missing. The sample records 1.4 million or so clones, approximately 98.5% being singletons. The sequenced sample consisted of naive CD4+ T cells sorted from blood. Indicated subset: CD45RA+ positively selected. Receptors were obtained from a man aged 25-45 years in good health.

Comment on this clone: At the DNA level, this CDR3 is encoded by other sequences in the same sample as well. The chain carries TRBV15 and TRBJ2-6, with D perhaps matching TRBD1 (5 bases). V dropped 0 bases and J dropped 1 base, with 7 bases sitting between them. The CDR3 is 16 residues long. Germline assignment: CDR1 LNHNV and CDR2 YYDKDF (reference sequence). The CDR3 region has the DNA TGTGCCACCAGCAGAGATTCAGGGTCTGGGGCCAACGTCCTGACTTTC. Protein: CATSRDSGSGANVLTF. The entire variable domain, with the rest obtained from reference TRBV15 and TRBJ2-6, is as follows: DAMVIQNPRYQVTQFGKPVTLSCSQTLNHNVMYWYQQKSSQAPKLLFHYYDKDFNNEADTPDNFQSRRPNTSFCFLDIRSPGLGDTAMYLCATSRDSGSGANVLTFGAGSRLTVL.

The chain recombines TRBV11-2 with TRBJ2-1; D may correspond to TRBD1 or TRBD2 (5 bases each). CDR1 SGHAT and CDR2 FQNNGV come from the germline V gene. V gave up 5 bases and J gave up 8 bases, with 16 bases separating them. This CDR3 contains 14 residues. In DNA form, the CDR3 reads TGTGCCAGCAGCCCCGGGACCCCCTGGCATGAGCAGTTCTTC. It is translated as CASSPGTPWHEQFF.

This sequence joins TRBV5-6 and TRBJ2-5; D perhaps matches TRBD2 (6 bases). Germline V gene lookup returns CDR1 SGHDT and CDR2 YYEEEE. V shed 0 bases and J shed 4 bases, with 22 bases lying between them. CDR3 length: 18 residues. In nucleotides, the CDR3 is TGTGCCAGCAGCTTGGCCCTTTCGGTAGCGGAATTGGGAGAGACCCAGTACTTC. The encoded protein is CASSLALSVAELGETQYF.

In DNA, the CDR3 is TGTGCCAGCAGCCAGTACACCCAAGAGACCCAGTACTTC. It yields the protein CASSQYTQETQYF. The rearrangement uses TRBV5-4 and TRBJ2-5; D remains unclear. Germline CDR1 is SGHNT and CDR2 is YYREEE (reference sequence). This CDR3 is built from 13 residues. Between the trimmed V and J ends, which lost 4 bases and 1 base, there was a span of 8 bases.

The rearrangement links TRBV7-9 to TRBJ2-7, with D possibly being TRBD2 (7 bases). Per the germline V gene, CDR1 is SEHNR and CDR2 is FQNEAQ (reference sequence). CDR3 size: 11 residues. Trimming took 10 bases from V and 5 from J, leaving 12 bases between them. The DNA of the CDR3 is TGTGCCATCGAAGGGGGGGACGAGCAGTACTTC. Protein product: CAIEGGDEQYF.

The rearrangement joins TRBV2 to TRBJ1-5; no definite D call. The CDR3 runs 15 residues. The germline V and J ends were trimmed by 2 bases and 7 bases, with 15 bases remaining between them. The germline CDR1 and CDR2 sequences are SNHLY and FYNNEI. This CDR3 is CASSEIPGLGQPQHF. The CDR3 DNA sequence: TGTGCCAGCAGTGAAATCCCGGGATTGGGGCAGCCCCAGCATTTT.

As concerns this clone: Other DNA sequences in this sample translate to the same CDR3. CDR3 in DNA: TGTGCCAGCAGCTCCAGGGGTAACACCGGGGAGCTGTTTTTT. Translation: CASSSRGNTGELFF. The chain recombines TRBV7-9 with TRBJ2-2; the D gene is possibly TRBD1 (6 bases). This CDR3 is built from 14 residues. V was cut by 4 bases and J by 2 bases, with 8 bases left in between. Per germline, CDR1 SEHNR and CDR2 FQNEAQ (reference sequence).

Comments on this clone: Other DNA sequences of this sample code for an identical CDR3. The V gene is TRBV27, the J gene TRBJ2-7; 8 bases agree with TRBD1. V gave up 3 bases and J gave up 2 bases; unmatched junction bases: 3. The CDR3 is 14 residues long. The germline V gene has CDR1 MNHEY and CDR2 SMNVEV (reference sequence). In DNA form, the CDR3 reads TGTGCCAGCAGTTTCAGGGGGCCTACCTACGAGCAGTACTTC. Translation gives CASSFRGPTYEQYF.

The V gene is TRBV30, the J gene TRBJ2-1; the match to TRBD1 covers 7 bases. Per germline, CDR1 GTSNPN and CDR2 SVGIG (reference sequence). V lost 2 bases, J lost 6 bases, and 7 bases stayed unmatched. CDR3 length: 14 amino acids. The chain's CDR3 is CAWSLGGVVNEQFF. The CDR3, as DNA: TGTGCCTGGAGTCTAGGGGGCGTAGTCAATGAGCAGTTCTTC. The full variable domain, with the rest looked up from reference TRBV30 and TRBJ2-1, is SQTIHQWPATLVQPVGSPLSLECTVEGTSNPNLYWYRQAAGRGLQLLFYSVGIGQISSEVPQNLSASRPQDRQFILSSKKLLLSDSGFYLCAWSLGGVVNEQFFGPGTRLTVL.

The V and J genes are TRBV5-4 and TRBJ1-2; no clear D gene. This CDR3 is 14 amino acids long. Germline V lookup: CDR1 SGHNT, CDR2 YYREEE (reference sequence). The V end was cut by 2 bases, the J end by 6 bases, with 14 bases between. The CDR3 loop reads CASSFPSSFDGYTF. For the CDR3, the DNA is TGTGCCAGCAGCTTCCCCTCCAGTTTTGATGGCTACACCTTC.

The rearrangement joins TRBV28 to TRBJ2-7; TRBD1 matches 7 bases. Germline trimming cut 8 bases from V and 2 bases from J; bases unmatched to any gene: 6. The CDR3 runs to 13 residues. Germline-derived CDR1 and CDR2 are MDHEN and SYDVKM. The CDR3 coding sequence is TGTGCCAGCTCCGACAGGGTTCCCTACGAGCAGTACTTC. Its protein product is CASSDRVPYEQYF.

The chain links TRBV7-2 to TRBJ2-1; TRBD2 aligns across 15 bases. The CDR3 contains 19 residues. The germline V gene has CDR1 SGHTA and CDR2 FQGNSA. J gave up 0 bases and V 5 bases, and 8 bases lay outside the gene matches. The CDR3 DNA is TGTGCCAGCAGCACACGGACTAGCGGGAGGGCCGGCTCCTACAATGAGCAGTTCTTC. It codes for CASSTRTSGRAGSYNEQFF. The full variable domain, rest sourced from reference TRBV7-2 and TRBJ2-1, is GAGVSQSPSNKVTEKGKDVELRCDPISGHTALYWYRQSLGQGLEFLIYFQGNSAPDKSGLPSDRFSAERTGGSVSTLTIQRTQQEDSAVYLCASSTRTSGRAGSYNEQFFGPGTRLTVL.

This clone was counted once. The V call is TRBV28, the J call TRBJ2-4; a possible D gene is TRBD1 (6 bases). CDR3 length: 13 amino acids. Germline V gene lookup returns CDR1 MDHEN and CDR2 SYDVKM. With 7 bases removed from V and 4 bases from J, the gap between germline ends came to 11 bases. The CDR3 DNA reads TGTGCCAGCAAGGGGGTGGGAAAAAACATTCAGTACTTC. Translated, it gives CASKGVGKNIQYF. Full variable domain (remainder filled in from reference TRBV28 and TRBJ2-4): DVKVTQSSRYLVKRTGEKVFLECVQDMDHENMFWYRQDPGLGLRLIYFSYDVKMKEKGDIPEGYSVSREKKERFSLILESASTNQTSMYLCASKGVGKNIQYFGAGTRLSVL.

This clone was found once. The CDR3 bases are TGCGCCAGCAGCTGGGAACTAGCGGCACTGACCGGGGAGCTGTTTTTT. Amino acid sequence: CASSWELAALTGELFF. V is TRBV5-1 and J is TRBJ2-2, with TRBD2 matching over 8 bases. Germline-derived CDR1 and CDR2 are SGHRS and YFSETQ. After removal of 3 bases from V and 5 bases from J, the junction contained 9 bases not matched to a gene. The CDR3 consists of 16 residues.

The chain carries TRBV27 and TRBJ2-1, with TRBD2 identical over 12 bases. This CDR3 is built from 15 residues. Per the germline V gene, CDR1 is MNHEY and CDR2 is SMNVEV (reference sequence). J was trimmed by 10 bases and V by 3 bases; bases with no gene match: 7. For the CDR3, the DNA is TGTGCCAGCAGTTTTCGACTAGCGGGAGTCGGGGAGCAGTTCTTC. Translating it yields CASSFRLAGVGEQFF.

As regards this clone: The junction departs from the called germline gene at one end, perhaps through a read error. Other DNA sequences in this sample translate to the same CDR3. The chain joins TRBV6-1 to TRBJ2-2, with 9 nucleotides matching TRBD2. The germline gives CDR1 MNHNS, CDR2 SASEGT. The CDR3 sequence is 16 residues long. This chain's CDR3 is CASSALAGVDTGELFF. The CDR3, as DNA: TGTGCTAGCAGTGCCTTAGCGGGAGTGGACACCGGGGAGCTGTTTTTT.

The rearrangement links TRBV6-1 to TRBJ1-5; TRBD1 might be the D (5 bases). Trimming pared 8 bases from V and 0 bases from J, leaving 11 bases between. CDR1 MNHNS and CDR2 SASEGT come from the germline V gene. The CDR3 contains 14 residues. The CDR3 region is CASVGTTSNQPQHF. Here the CDR3 DNA reads TGTGCCAGCGTAGGGACTACTAGCAATCAGCCCCAGCATTTT.

The V call is TRBV6-1, the J call TRBJ1-5, with D possibly matching TRBD1 (6 bases). The germline V gene encodes CDR1 MNHNS and CDR2 SASEGT. The V gene lost 4 bases and the J gene lost 9 bases, with 10 bases spanning the gap. This CDR3 has 12 amino acids. For the CDR3, the DNA is TGTGCCAGCAGTGCTACAGGGTTGCCCCAGCATTTT. Its protein is CASSATGLPQHF.

This clone was recorded only once. The genes are TRBV5-4 and TRBJ2-7; 8 bases line up with TRBD2. CDR3 length equals 16 residues. The trim removed 0 bases at V and 3 bases at J, leaving 8 bases unmatched. In germline, CDR1 is SGHNT, CDR2 YYREEE (reference sequence). CDR3 protein: CASSLAGGRHNYEQYF. CDR3 in DNA: TGTGCCAGCAGCTTGGCGGGAGGGCGTCATAACTACGAGCAGTACTTC.

The chain carries TRBV15 and TRBJ2-7; TRBD1 is a possible D gene (6 bases). The germline V and J ends were trimmed by 0 bases and 2 bases, with 8 bases remaining between them. The length of the CDR3 is 14 residues. Germline CDR1 LNHNV, CDR2 YYDKDF (reference sequence). CDR3: CATSREGHPYEQYF. CDR3 sequence (DNA): TGTGCCACCAGCAGAGAGGGACACCCCTACGAGCAGTACTTC.

As concerns this clone: Other DNA sequences of this sample code for an identical CDR3. The V and J genes are TRBV19 and TRBJ1-4, with D unclear. Trimming took off 3 bases at V and 0 bases at J, with 5 bases between the two ends. The germline CDR1 and CDR2 sequences are LNHDA and SQIVND (reference sequence). The CDR3 has 14 amino acids. The CDR3 spells CASSISATNEKLFF. The CDR3 region has the DNA TGTGCCAGTAGTATCAGTGCAACTAATGAAAAACTGTTTTTT.

The CDR3 loop reads CSVDQGPSYNEQFF. DNA of the CDR3: TGCAGCGTTGACCAGGGGCCGAGTTACAATGAGCAGTTCTTC. The rearrangement links TRBV29-1 to TRBJ2-1; TRBD1 might be the D (6 bases). The germline V and J ends were trimmed by 3 bases and 4 bases, with 13 bases remaining between them. The CDR3 has 14 amino acids. In germline, CDR1 is SQVTM, CDR2 ANQGSEA.

Remarks on this clone: In the same sample, other DNA sequences code for this CDR3. V gene TRBV5-1 combines with J gene TRBJ1-5, with 8 bases fitting TRBD1. The CDR3 length is 14 residues. The junction had 6 bases not matched to a gene; V was cut back by 4 bases and J by 6 bases. Germline V CDR1 and CDR2: SGHRS, YFSETQ. DNA for the CDR3: TGCGCCAGCAGCCTCGGACAGGGAGGTCAGCCCCAGCATTTT. It encodes CASSLGQGGQPQHF.

The chain has TRBV5-4 and TRBJ2-1; possible D gene TRBD1, 5 bases. This CDR3 region has 20 residues. The germline CDR1 and CDR2 sequences are SGHNT and YYREEE (reference sequence). Trimming left V 4 bases short and J 4 bases short, with 30 bases between. In DNA form, the CDR3 reads TGTGCCAGCAGCCCCAGGTTTGGGCAGGGTCGTTTCTTGAGATACAATGAGCAGTTCTTC. Protein sequence: CASSPRFGQGRFLRYNEQFF.

V usage is TRBV29-1 and J usage is TRBJ2-1; TRBD2 matches 10 bases. The junction had 8 bases not matched to a gene; V was cut back by 6 bases and J by 3 bases. Germline V gene data show CDR1 as SQVTM and CDR2 as ANQGSEA. This CDR3 contains 15 residues. As DNA, the CDR3 is TGCAGCGTCCTAAAAGCGGGAGGGTACTACAATGAGCAGTTCTTC. Translating gives CSVLKAGGYYNEQFF.

The chain couples TRBV19 to TRBJ2-7; 14 positions agree with TRBD2. The CDR3 has 15 amino acids. Germline CDR1 and CDR2: LNHDA and SQIVND (reference sequence). V shed 8 bases, J shed 7 bases, and the junction held 10 bases outside the gene matches. Written as DNA, the CDR3 is TGTGCCAGTGAAGGACTAGCGGGAGGTTCGGGGGAGCAGTACTTC. Its translation: CASEGLAGGSGEQYF.

The gene calls are TRBV28 and TRBJ1-2; D ambiguous. CDR1 and CDR2 from the germline V gene are MDHEN and SYDVKM. Trimming took off 2 bases at V and 8 bases at J, with 12 bases between the two ends. The CDR3 has 13 residues. As DNA, the CDR3 is TGTGCCAGCAGTTTAGGCACGGCTCAAGGCTACACCTTC. Protein sequence: CASSLGTAQGYTF.

Only one count was recorded for this clone. The chain employs TRBV28 and TRBJ2-7, with TRBD2 as a possible D gene (6 bases). Germline values: CDR1 MDHEN, CDR2 SYDVKM. The V end lost 6 bases, the J end lost 2 bases, and 11 bases lay between the germline ends. The CDR3 loop spans 13 amino acids. The CDR3 nucleotides read TGTGCCAGCAGGCGGGGACTCACCTACGAGCAGTACTTC. This gives the protein CASRRGLTYEQYF.

The rearrangement uses TRBV5-1 and TRBJ2-3, with D uncertain. This CDR3 spans 14 amino acids. Trimming took off 5 bases at V and 2 bases at J, with 12 bases between the two ends. CDR1 and CDR2 (germline): SGHRS, YFSETQ. The DNA of the CDR3 is TGCGCCAGCAGGAGAAAGGACCCCACAGATACGCAGTATTTT. Translating gives CASRRKDPTDTQYF.